This is a list of T cell receptor beta chains from one sample in a study of beta chain features in type 1 diabetes. The repertoire was sequenced with immunoSEQ multiplex PCR; TCRdb's copy has only in-frame clones and lacks some. The table shows hundreds of thousands of clones, with around 68% occurring only once. Specimen: naive CD4+ T cells from blood. Receptor source: a man aged 25-45 years in good health. Both conserved end residues are part of each CDR3. Fields, in order: J gene, clone size, V gene, D gene, CDR3 protein, CDR3 DNA. A D gene is named only where the DNA matches it firmly. Not every row has a clone size; where given, it reads once, few, many or a size class.

TRBJ2-7,.,TRBV7-2,TRBD2,CASSSLAGGLSEQYF,TGTGCCAGCAGCTCCCTAGCGGGAGGGTTGTCCGAGCAGTACTTC
TRBJ1-1,few,TRBV30,.,CAQGITEAFF,TGTGCCCAGGGTATCACTGAAGCTTTCTTT
TRBJ1-2,.,TRBV7-9,.,CASSLAGNYGYTF,TGTGCCAGCAGCTTAGCAGGGAACTATGGCTACACCTTC
TRBJ2-4,few,TRBV5-4,.,CASSVGWDPKNIQYF,TGTGCCAGCAGCGTTGGGTGGGACCCCAAAAACATTCAGTACTTC
TRBJ2-1,few,TRBV30,.,CACMGESYNEQFF,TGTGCCTGTATGGGGGAATCTTACAATGAGCAGTTCTTC
TRBJ2-1,.,TRBV29-1,.,CSVSRESQSYNEQFF,TGCAGCGTTTCAAGGGAGAGCCAATCCTACAATGAGCAGTTCTTC
TRBJ2-3,once,TRBV5-4,TRBD1,CASTPRDRARDTQYF,TGTGCCAGCACCCCGAGGGACAGGGCCCGGGATACGCAGTATTTT
TRBJ2-5,.,TRBV5-4,TRBD1,CASSRPGQGLQETQYF,TGTGCCAGCAGCCGCCCGGGACAGGGGCTGCAAGAGACCCAGTACTTC
TRBJ2-3,.,TRBV13,TRBD1,CASSGTGATTDTQYF,TGTGCCAGCAGCGGGACAGGGGCGACGACAGATACGCAGTATTTT
TRBJ2-4,few,TRBV29-1,.,CSVGLELYF,TGCAGCGTTGGGCTCGAGTTGTACTTC
TRBJ2-6,few,TRBV30,.,CAWNPSGANVLTF,TGTGCCTGGAACCCCTCTGGGGCCAACGTCCTGACTTTC
TRBJ1-1,.,TRBV29-1,.,CSVSPVDGTEAFF,TGCAGCGTTTCCCCCGTCGATGGCACTGAAGCTTTCTTT
TRBJ2-6,.,TRBV10-2,.,CASSDGTGANVLTF,TGCGCCAGCAGTGACGGGACGGGGGCCAACGTCCTGACTTTC
TRBJ2-5,.,TRBV10-1,.,CASSLRSQETQYF,TGCGCCAGCAGTCTCCGGTCCCAAGAGACCCAGTACTTC
TRBJ1-5,.,TRBV18,.,CASSPLSGQGLNQPQHF,TGTGCCAGCTCACCCCTTTCCGGGCAGGGTCTCAATCAGCCCCAGCATTTT